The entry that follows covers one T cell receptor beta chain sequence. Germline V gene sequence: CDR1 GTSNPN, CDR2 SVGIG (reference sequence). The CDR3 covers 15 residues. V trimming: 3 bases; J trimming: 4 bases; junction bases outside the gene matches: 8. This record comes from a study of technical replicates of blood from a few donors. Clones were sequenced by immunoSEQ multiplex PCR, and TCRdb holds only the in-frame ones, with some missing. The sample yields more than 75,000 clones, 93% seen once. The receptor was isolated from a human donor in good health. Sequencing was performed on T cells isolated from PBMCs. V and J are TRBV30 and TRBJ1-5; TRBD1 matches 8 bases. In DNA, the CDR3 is TGTGCCTGGAGAGGGGGAACAGGGGGAAATCAGCCCCAGCATTTT. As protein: CAWRGGTGGNQPQHF.